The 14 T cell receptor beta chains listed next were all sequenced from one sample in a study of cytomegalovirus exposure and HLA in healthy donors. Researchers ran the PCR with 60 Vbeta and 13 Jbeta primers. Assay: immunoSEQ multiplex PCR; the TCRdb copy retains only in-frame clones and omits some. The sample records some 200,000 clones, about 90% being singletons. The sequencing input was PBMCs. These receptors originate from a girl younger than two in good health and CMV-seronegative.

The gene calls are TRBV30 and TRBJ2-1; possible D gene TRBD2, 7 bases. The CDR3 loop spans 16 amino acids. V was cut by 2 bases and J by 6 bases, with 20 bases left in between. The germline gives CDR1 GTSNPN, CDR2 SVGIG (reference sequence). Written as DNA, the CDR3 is TGTGCCTGGAGTTCCCGGGGGGCGGGCGTTCCCAATGAGCAGTTCTTC. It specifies CAWSSRGAGVPNEQFF.

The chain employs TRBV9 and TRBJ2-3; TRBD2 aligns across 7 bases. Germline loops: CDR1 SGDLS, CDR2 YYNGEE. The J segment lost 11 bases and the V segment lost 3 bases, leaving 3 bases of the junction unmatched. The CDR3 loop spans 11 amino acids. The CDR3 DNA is TGTGCCAGCAGCGACAAGCGGGGGCAGTATTTT. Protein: CASSDKRGQYF.

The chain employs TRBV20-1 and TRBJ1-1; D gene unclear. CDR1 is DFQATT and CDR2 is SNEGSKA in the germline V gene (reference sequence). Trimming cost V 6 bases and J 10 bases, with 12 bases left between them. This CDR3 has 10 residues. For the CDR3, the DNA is TGCAGTGCGAACGACGAGGTAGCTTTCTTT. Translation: CSANDEVAFF.

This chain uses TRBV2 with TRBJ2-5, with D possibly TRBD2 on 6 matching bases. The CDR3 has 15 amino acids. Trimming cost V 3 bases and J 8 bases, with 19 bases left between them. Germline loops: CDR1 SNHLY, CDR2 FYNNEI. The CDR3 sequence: CASSELAVIHGTQYF. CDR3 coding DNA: TGTGCCAGCAGTGAGTTAGCGGTGATTCACGGAACCCAGTACTTC. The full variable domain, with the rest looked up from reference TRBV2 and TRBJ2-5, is EPEVTQTPSHQVTQMGQEVILRCVPISNHLYFYWYRQILGQKVEFLVSFYNNEISEKSEIFDDQFSVERPDGSNFTLKIRSTKLEDSAMYFCASSELAVIHGTQYFGPGTRLLVL.

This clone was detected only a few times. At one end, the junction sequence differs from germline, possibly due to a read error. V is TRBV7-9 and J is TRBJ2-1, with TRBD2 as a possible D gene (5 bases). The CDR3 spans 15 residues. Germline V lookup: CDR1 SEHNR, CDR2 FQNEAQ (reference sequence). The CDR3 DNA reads TGTTCCAGCACCCACAGAGGTAGCGCCCACAATGAGCAGTTCTTC. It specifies CSSTHRGSAHNEQFF.

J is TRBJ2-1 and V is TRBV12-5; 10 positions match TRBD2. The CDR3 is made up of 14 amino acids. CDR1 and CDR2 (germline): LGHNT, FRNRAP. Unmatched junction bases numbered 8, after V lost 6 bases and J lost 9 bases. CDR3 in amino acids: CASGRSGRGGEQFF. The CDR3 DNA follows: TGTGCTAGTGGCCGGAGCGGGAGGGGGGGTGAGCAGTTCTTC.

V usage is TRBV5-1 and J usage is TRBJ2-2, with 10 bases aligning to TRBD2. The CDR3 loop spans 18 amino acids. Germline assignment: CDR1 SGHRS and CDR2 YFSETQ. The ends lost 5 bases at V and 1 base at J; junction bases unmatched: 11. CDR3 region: CASRLFRGTSVNTGELFF. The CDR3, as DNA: TGCGCCAGCAGACTGTTTCGGGGGACTAGCGTGAACACCGGGGAGCTGTTTTTT.

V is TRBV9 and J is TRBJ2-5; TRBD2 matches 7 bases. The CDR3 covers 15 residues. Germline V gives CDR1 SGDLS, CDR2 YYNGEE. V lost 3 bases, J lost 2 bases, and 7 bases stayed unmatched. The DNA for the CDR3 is TGTGCCAGCAGCGCTGAAGCGGGGTGGCAAGAGACCCAGTACTTC. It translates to CASSAEAGWQETQYF.

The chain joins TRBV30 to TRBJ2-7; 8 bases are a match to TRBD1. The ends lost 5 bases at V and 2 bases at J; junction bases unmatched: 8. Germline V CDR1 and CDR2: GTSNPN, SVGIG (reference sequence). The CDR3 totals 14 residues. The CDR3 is CAWLDPGQAYEQYF. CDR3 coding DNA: TGTGCCTGGTTAGATCCGGGACAGGCCTACGAGCAGTACTTC.

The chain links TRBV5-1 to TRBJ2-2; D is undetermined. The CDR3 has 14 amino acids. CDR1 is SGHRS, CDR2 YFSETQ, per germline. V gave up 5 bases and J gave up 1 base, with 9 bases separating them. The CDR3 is CASREVENTGELFF. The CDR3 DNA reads TGCGCCAGCAGAGAAGTAGAGAACACCGGGGAGCTGTTTTTT. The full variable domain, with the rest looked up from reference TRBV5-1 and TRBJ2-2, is KAGVTQTPRYLIKTRGQQVTLSCSPISGHRSVSWYQQTPGQGLQFLFEYFSETQRNKGNFPGRFSGRQFSNSRSEMNVSTLELGDSALYLCASREVENTGELFFGEGSRLTVL.

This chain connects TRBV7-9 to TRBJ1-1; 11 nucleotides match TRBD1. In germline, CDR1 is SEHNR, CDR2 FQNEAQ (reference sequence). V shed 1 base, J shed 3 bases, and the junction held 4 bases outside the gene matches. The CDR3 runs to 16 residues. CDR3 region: CASSLELGQGDTEAFF. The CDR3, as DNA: TGTGCCAGCAGCTTAGAACTGGGACAGGGGGACACTGAAGCTTTCTTT.

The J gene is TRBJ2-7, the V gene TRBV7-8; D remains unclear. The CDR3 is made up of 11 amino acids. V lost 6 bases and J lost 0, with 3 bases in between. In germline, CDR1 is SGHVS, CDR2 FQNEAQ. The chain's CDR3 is CASRSSYEQYF. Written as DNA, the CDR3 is TGTGCCAGCAGGAGCTCCTACGAGCAGTACTTC.

CDR3 loop: CASSLKRAEQFF. The CDR3 nucleotides are TGTGCCAGCAGCCTTAAGCGGGCTGAGCAGTTCTTC. This chain links TRBV4-2 with TRBJ2-1; possible D gene TRBD2, 6 bases. Germline V gives CDR1 LGHNA, CDR2 YNFKEQ. Trimming cost V 4 bases and J 9 bases, with 10 bases left between them. The CDR3 contains 12 residues.

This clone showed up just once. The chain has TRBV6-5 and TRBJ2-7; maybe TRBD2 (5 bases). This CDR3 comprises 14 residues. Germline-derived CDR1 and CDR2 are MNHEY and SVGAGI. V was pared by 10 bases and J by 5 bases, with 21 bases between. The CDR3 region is CATRLGSSVNEQYF. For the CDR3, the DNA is TGTGCCACCCGACTTGGGAGCAGCGTCAACGAGCAGTACTTC.